The next 19 T cell receptor beta chains were all read from a single sample in a study of metastatic and nonmetastatic thyroid tumors. Patients were all untreated before their thyroid surgery. TCRdb re-called the PCR reads through MiXCR. The sample shows tens of thousands of clones, roughly 20% of them seen only once. Material: blood. These receptor sequences come from a female donor with papillary thyroid cancer or a benign thyroid nodule (not recorded which). Some clones in this sample may be carry-over from other donors' samples.

By sample share, this clone is medium-sized. The chain combines TRBV19 with TRBJ1-2, with D unresolved. The CDR3 is made up of 13 amino acids. The ends were cut back, 0 bases at V and 4 bases at J, with 6 bases in the middle. CDR1 is LNHDA and CDR2 is SQIVND in the germline V gene (reference sequence). CDR3 protein: CASSIDSVYGYTF. The CDR3 DNA follows: TGTGCCAGTAGTATAGACAGTGTCTATGGCTACACCTTC.

This clone occurred a few times. The chain joins TRBV6-1 to TRBJ1-4, with D tentatively TRBD1 (5 bases). In germline, CDR1 is MNHNS, CDR2 SASEGT. This CDR3 contains 15 residues. The germline V and J ends were trimmed by 4 bases and 0 bases, with 9 bases remaining between them. The CDR3 loop is CASSALGATNEKLFF. The CDR3 nucleotides are TGTGCCAGCAGTGCCCTGGGGGCAACTAATGAAAAACTGTTTTTT.

This clone is classed as medium-sized. The rearrangement uses TRBV6-2 or TRBV6-3 and TRBJ1-2, with TRBD1 identical over 9 bases. Per the germline V gene, CDR1 is MNHEY and CDR2 is SVGEGT. The CDR3 consists of 14 residues. The V and J ends lost 6 bases and 4 bases, in that order; junction bases with no gene match: 6. Written as DNA, the CDR3 is TGTGCCAGCAGGATACAGGGGGCGCGCTATGGCTACACCTTC. It codes for CASRIQGARYGYTF.

This chain joins TRBV6-2 or TRBV6-3 and TRBJ1-2, with TRBD1 matching 9 bases. The length of the CDR3 is 15 residues. Unmatched junction bases numbered 8, after V lost 5 bases and J lost 4 bases. CDR1 MNHEY and CDR2 SVGEGT come from the germline V gene. In DNA, the CDR3 is TGTGCCAGCAGTGAACAGGGGGCAGGGGGCTATGGCTACACCTTC. As protein: CASSEQGAGGYGYTF.

The table lists this clone with many counts. The chain joins TRBV3-1 to TRBJ2-7; perhaps D is TRBD1 or TRBD2 (6 bases each). V was cut by 1 base and J by 3 bases, with 13 bases left in between. The CDR3 extends over 15 amino acids. CDR1 is LGHDT and CDR2 is YNNKEL in the germline V gene (reference sequence). CDR3 in amino acids: CASSQGPGAGYEQYF. The CDR3 coding sequence is TGTGCCAGCAGCCAAGGTCCGGGGGCTGGCTACGAGCAGTACTTC.

This clone was counted at least ten times. The genes are TRBV4-2 and TRBJ2-5; unclear D gene. The CDR3 is 14 residues long. The V end was cut by 0 bases, the J end by 5 bases, with 10 bases between. Germline loops: CDR1 LGHNA, CDR2 YNFKEQ. CDR3 sequence (DNA): TGTGCCAGCAGCCAAGACCCGGGTGGTGAGACCCAGTACTTC. Its protein is CASSQDPGGETQYF.

This chain joins TRBV2 and TRBJ1-1; the D is unclear. Germline V CDR1 and CDR2: SNHLY, FYNNEI. Trimming shortened V by 5 bases and J by 1 base, and 14 bases separated the two germline ends. The CDR3 has 15 residues. CDR3 bases: TGTGCCAGCAGTCCTAGAGGGCCCGCGAACACTGAAGCTTTCTTT. Amino acids: CASSPRGPANTEAFF.

With respect to this clone: Because it lacks the conserved phenylalanine or tryptophan at the end, this CDR3 is likely a read error. This chain uses TRBV6-1 with TRBJ2-5; D possibly uses TRBD1 or TRBD2 (5 bases each). This CDR3 is built from 13 residues. Between the trimmed V and J ends, which lost 1 base and 7 bases, there was a span of 10 bases. Germline V lookup: CDR1 MNHNS, CDR2 SASEGT. Here the CDR3 DNA reads TGTGCCAGCAGTGAAGGGACGGGGCGGACCCAGTACCTC. This codes for CASSEGTGRTQYL.

V gene TRBV7-8 combines with J gene TRBJ2-2, with D perhaps matching TRBD1 or TRBD2 (6 bases each). Germline CDR1 SGHVS, CDR2 FQNEAQ. This CDR3 region has 15 residues. The V end was cut by 1 base, the J end by 9 bases, with 15 bases between. The CDR3 loop reads CASSLGDTGVRELFF. CDR3 coding DNA: TGTGCCAGCAGCTTAGGGGACACGGGGGTCAGGGAGCTGTTTTTT.

In its sample, this clone was seen many times. In the same sample, other DNA sequences code for this CDR3. This rearrangement joins TRBV20-1 to TRBJ1-2, with TRBD1 as a possible D gene (6 bases). V dropped 4 bases and J dropped 8 bases, with 17 bases sitting between them. The CDR3 covers 13 residues. Germline V gives CDR1 DFQATT, CDR2 SNEGSKA (reference sequence). The CDR3 DNA reads TGCAGTGCTACCACCGGACAGCCGGACGGCTACACCTTC. Translating gives CSATTGQPDGYTF.

This clone is medium-sized (0.01 to 0.1%) by share. This sequence joins TRBV5-1 and TRBJ1-2; D uncertain. CDR1 and CDR2 (germline): SGHRS, YFSETQ. Trimming took 1 base from V and 8 from J, leaving 15 bases between them. CDR3 length: 14 amino acids. The CDR3 loop reads CASSLIYGSVGYTF. For the CDR3, the DNA is TGCGCCAGCAGCTTGATTTACGGTTCGGTGGGCTACACCTTC.

Here the CDR3 reads CSARRGGQGRSSYEQYF. Written as DNA, the CDR3 is TGCAGTGCCAGGCGAGGGGGCCAGGGTCGCAGCTCCTACGAGCAGTACTTC. V gene TRBV20-1 combines with J gene TRBJ2-7, with TRBD1 matching 7 bases. V lost 6 bases to trimming and J lost 0 bases; unmatched junction nucleotides: 17. The germline CDR1 and CDR2 sequences are DFQATT and SNEGSKA (reference sequence). The CDR3 loop spans 17 amino acids.

This clone was seen repeatedly, ten times or more. The V call is TRBV12-3 or TRBV12-4, the J call TRBJ1-5, with TRBD1 matching 7 bases. This CDR3 is built from 15 residues. The J segment lost 1 base and the V segment lost 5 bases, leaving 5 bases of the junction unmatched. CDR3 region: CASSPTGQSNQPQHF. The CDR3 DNA is TGTGCCAGCAGTCCCACGGGACAGAGCAATCAGCCCCAGCATTTT.

This clone appeared many times. V and J are TRBV5-4 and TRBJ1-6; D is unclear. V was cut by 5 bases and J by 2 bases, with 11 bases left in between. The germline CDR1 and CDR2 sequences are SGHNT and YYREEE (reference sequence). The CDR3 contains 15 residues. The CDR3 loop is CASSLDEPYNSPLHF. For the CDR3, the DNA is TGTGCCAGCAGTCTTGATGAGCCCTATAATTCACCCCTCCACTTT.

This clone was counted many times. A junction boundary mismatches the germline segment, possibly from a read error. The rearrangement uses TRBV7-7 and TRBJ2-5; TRBD2 matches at 9 bases. The CDR3 has 16 residues. Germline V CDR1 and CDR2: SSHAT, FNYEAQ (reference sequence). DNA for the CDR3: TGTGCTAGCAGCTTAGACCCGACTAGCGGACAAGAGACCCAGTACTTC. Amino acid sequence: CASSLDPTSGQETQYF.

The table lists this clone with a few counts. This chain uses TRBV6-1 with TRBJ2-1, with 10 bases matching TRBD1. V lost 6 bases and J lost 8; bases outside the gene matches: 10. The CDR3 runs to 15 residues. Looked up from germline, CDR1 is MNHNS and CDR2 is SASEGT. The CDR3 DNA sequence: TGTGCCAGCAGGGACAGGGGGGGGGCCGGGGATGAGCAGTTCTTC. Translating gives CASRDRGGAGDEQFF.

As regards this clone: Because the CDR3 is missing its conserved closing phenylalanine or tryptophan, this is likely a read error. It is unclear where the CDR3 begins or ends on the DNA, so no DNA is shown, and the CDR3 is as TCRdb lists it. The chain has TRBV6-2 or TRBV6-3 and TRBJ2-2; the D segment call TRBD1 is taken from the table without a DNA check. Germline V gives CDR1 MNHEY, CDR2 SVGEGT. The CDR3 is made up of 12 amino acids, end residues included. This CDR3 reads CARRRGTGELFI.

This rearrangement joins TRBV7-2 to TRBJ2-7, with unresolved D. From germline, CDR1 is SGHTA and CDR2 FQGNSA. The CDR3 is made up of 12 amino acids. Deletions cut 5 bases from V and 0 bases from J, with 5 bases between. CDR3 loop: CASSHYSYEQYF. CDR3 coding DNA: TGTGCCAGCAGCCACTACTCCTACGAGCAGTACTTC.

The J gene is TRBJ2-5, the V gene TRBV6-5; TRBD2 agrees at 9 bases. The CDR3 length is 18 residues. Trimming at V came to 0 bases and at J to 5 bases, leaving 13 bases not matched to a gene. Looked up from germline, CDR1 is MNHEY and CDR2 is SVGAGI. The CDR3 region has the DNA TGTGCCAGCAGTTACTCTGGGCTAGCGGGATCCTCCCGGGAGACCCAGTACTTC. This codes for CASSYSGLAGSSRETQYF.